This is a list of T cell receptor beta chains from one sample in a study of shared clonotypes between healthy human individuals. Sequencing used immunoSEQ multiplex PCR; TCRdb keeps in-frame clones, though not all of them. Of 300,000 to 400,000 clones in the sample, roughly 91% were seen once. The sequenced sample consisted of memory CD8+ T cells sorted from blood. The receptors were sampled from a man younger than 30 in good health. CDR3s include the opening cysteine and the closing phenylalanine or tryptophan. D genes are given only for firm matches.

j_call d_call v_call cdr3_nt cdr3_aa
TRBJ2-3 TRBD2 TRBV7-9 TGTGCCAGCAGCTTAGCGGGAGGGGCCACAGATACGCAGTATTTT CASSLAGGATDTQYF
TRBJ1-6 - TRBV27 TGTGCCAGCAGTTTCCGGGACAATTCACCCCTCCACTTT CASSFRDNSPLHF
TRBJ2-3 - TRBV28 TGTGCCAGCAGTTTTTCCGCTTGGGGCACAGATACGCAGTATTTT CASSFSAWGTDTQYF
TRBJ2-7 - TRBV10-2 TGCGCCAGCAGTGAGGATAGAGGGACTTACGAGCAGTACTTC CASSEDRGTYEQYF
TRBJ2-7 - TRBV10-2 TGCGCCAGCAGTATAGGGACGGAAAGCTCCTACGAGCAGTACTTC CASSIGTESSYEQYF
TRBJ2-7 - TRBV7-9 TGTGCCAGCAGCCTGGCTTTGGGCGAGCAGTACTTC CASSLALGEQYF
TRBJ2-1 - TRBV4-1 TGCGCCAGCGGCCAGTACCCCCATAGTACAGAGTTCTTC CASGQYPHSTEFF
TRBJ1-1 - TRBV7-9 TGTGCCAGCAGCCGCCCTCCGGGACCAGAAGCTTTCTTT CASSRPPGPEAFF
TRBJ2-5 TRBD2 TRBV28 TGTGCCAGCAGCTTTCTGGAGACTAGCGAGACCCAGTACTTC CASSFLETSETQYF
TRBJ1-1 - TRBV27 TGTGCCAGCAGTTTATCGCTCGGGATGAGCACTGAAGCTTTCTTT CASSLSLGMSTEAFF
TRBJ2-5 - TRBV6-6 TGTGCCAGCAGTTACGGCAACCAAGAGACCCAGTACTTC CASSYGNQETQYF
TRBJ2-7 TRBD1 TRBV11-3 TGTGCCAGCAGCCATACCGGGACAGGGGTCGGAAACGAGCAGTACTTC CASSHTGTGVGNEQYF
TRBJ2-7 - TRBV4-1 TGCGCCAGCAGCCTAGGACCGGACTACGAGCAGTACTTC CASSLGPDYEQYF
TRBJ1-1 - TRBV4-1 TGCGCCAGCAGCCAAGATCTGGGGTACACTGAAGCTTTCTTT CASSQDLGYTEAFF
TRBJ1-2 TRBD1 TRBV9 TGTGCCAGCAGCGTCTCCCCTGCGACAGGGGCGAATAACTATGGCTACACCTTC CASSVSPATGANNYGYTF
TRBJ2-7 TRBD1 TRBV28 TGTGCCAGCAGCCCCGCTTCGGACAGGTCCCCCTACGAGCAGTACTTC CASSPASDRSPYEQYF